The clone carrying this TCR beta chain has just a few counts. Its antigen is as yet unknown. Constant-segment primers were used for 5'RACE, and the resulting TCR alpha and TCR beta cDNA libraries carried sample barcodes and UMIs. In TCRdb, the 5' RACE reads were re-called with MiXCR into one record per CDR3 protein. The data contain some 54,000 distinct CDR3 sequences, more than 8% of them seen just once; the ten biggest clones take up around 1.2%. This specimen comes from a study of T-cell memory formation after mild COVID-19. Study details: For the most part, TCR clusters were specific to one donor.

Overall study findings and caveats: Shrinking CD4+ clones resided mostly in CM and EM, and CD8+ ones in EMRA. The pre-infection memory compartment contained some responding clones, suggesting cross-reactive memory joined.

Sequences were obtained from PBMCs or a T cell subset sorted from them (not recorded which). This clonotype originated in a man younger than 30 who had mild COVID-19 (a few samples of this study predate the infection). Cell type and time point are not known.

The CDR3 DNA reads as TGCGCCAGCAGCCAAGATCAAGGTTCTGCGGGCTACACCTTC. Protein: CASSQDQGSAGYTF. V and J are TRBV4-3 and TRBJ1-2; no clear D gene. This CDR3 has 14 amino acids. V was cut by 0 bases and J by 8 bases, with 13 bases left in between. The germline CDR1 and CDR2 sequences are LGHNA and YSLEER.